The 26 T cell receptor beta chains below all came from one sample that was sequenced in a study of blood T cell repertoires in COVID-19. The table came from immunoSEQ multiplex PCR; TCRdb's copy has only in-frame clones and leaves some out. The sample shows hundreds of thousands of clones, about 88% of them seen only once. Sequenced input: PBMCs or T cells enriched from blood (not recorded which). The receptors derive from a woman between 18 and 29 years old who had been exposed to COVID-19.

J is TRBJ2-5 and V is TRBV7-6, with a tentative D call TRBD2 (5 bases). Trimming pared 5 bases from V and 5 bases from J, leaving 9 bases between. CDR3 length: 12 amino acids. The germline gives CDR1 SGHVS, CDR2 FNYEAQ. CDR3 sequence reads: CASSPSGETQYF. The CDR3 nucleotides read TGTGCCAGCAGCCCATCGGGGGAGACCCAGTACTTC.

Only a few counts were recorded for this clone. The J gene is TRBJ2-4, the V gene TRBV6-5; 8 positions agree with TRBD1. Per the germline V gene, CDR1 is MNHEY and CDR2 is SVGAGI. Trimming took 0 bases from V and 5 from J; bases not matched to a gene: 0. This CDR3 contains 14 residues. The CDR3 region has the DNA TGTGCCAGCAGTTACTCGACAGGGGAAAACATTCAGTACTTC. It translates to CASSYSTGENIQYF.

The V call is TRBV6-5, the J call TRBJ2-5; D may be TRBD2 (6 bases). Germline CDR1 reads MNHEY; CDR2 reads SVGAGI. CDR3 size: 15 residues. Trimming removed 9 bases at V and 5 bases at J, with 22 bases between. The CDR3 DNA follows: TGTGCCAGTCACCAGTCGGCGGGTGGGAGGGAGACCCAGTACTTC. It encodes CASHQSAGGRETQYF.

The J gene is TRBJ2-6, the V gene TRBV6-5; D gene uncertain. Trimming took off 6 bases at V and 3 bases at J, with 12 bases between the two ends. This CDR3 comprises 15 residues. Germline V gives CDR1 MNHEY, CDR2 SVGAGI. The CDR3 reads CASRILAVGANVLTF. CDR3 coding DNA: TGTGCCAGCAGGATATTGGCTGTTGGGGCCAACGTCCTGACTTTC.

The chain recombines TRBV25-1 with TRBJ1-1; D is unresolved. Trimming pared 3 bases from V and 3 bases from J, leaving 11 bases between. This CDR3 spans 14 amino acids. The germline V gene has CDR1 MGHDK and CDR2 SYGVNS. This chain's CDR3 is CASSDAGRDTEAFF. CDR3 in DNA: TGTGCCAGCAGTGATGCCGGGAGGGACACTGAAGCTTTCTTT.

This rearrangement joins TRBV27 to TRBJ1-2, with 8 nucleotides matching TRBD1. The CDR3 sequence is 14 residues long. V trimming: 5 bases; J trimming: 8 bases; junction bases outside the gene matches: 10. CDR1 is MNHEY, CDR2 SMNVEV, per germline (reference sequence). The CDR3 here is CASSRQGTRGGYTF. CDR3 coding DNA: TGTGCCAGCAGTCGACAGGGGACAAGAGGAGGCTACACCTTC.

The chain joins TRBV2 to TRBJ2-7; 8 bases fit TRBD2. CDR1 is SNHLY, CDR2 FYNNEI, per germline. CDR3 length: 18 amino acids. J was trimmed by 0 bases and V by 2 bases; bases with no gene match: 12. The CDR3 nucleotides are TGTGCCAGCAGTGAAACACCTACTCGGGCGGGAGGCTCCTACGAGCAGTACTTC. Translating gives CASSETPTRAGGSYEQYF.

The gene calls are TRBV5-5 and TRBJ2-7, with D tentatively TRBD2 (6 bases). CDR1 SGHKS and CDR2 YYEKEE come from the germline V gene (reference sequence). The V and J ends lost 6 bases and 2 bases respectively, with 18 bases between them. This CDR3 region has 15 residues. CDR3 DNA sequence: TGTGCCAGCACGTACTGGGGGGACCCCCCCTACGAGCAGTACTTC. It yields the protein CASTYWGDPPYEQYF.

The chain carries TRBV15 and TRBJ2-7; TRBD2 agrees at 8 bases. The CDR3 extends over 15 amino acids. V lost 5 bases to trimming and J lost 1 base; unmatched junction nucleotides: 7. Germline CDR1 is LNHNV and CDR2 is YYDKDF (reference sequence). CDR3 amino acids: CATSVSGVTSYEQYF. CDR3 bases: TGTGCCACCAGCGTTAGCGGGGTCACGTCCTACGAGCAGTACTTC.

The chain links TRBV7-2 to TRBJ1-2; 7 bases fit TRBD1. CDR1 is SGHTA and CDR2 is FQGNSA in the germline V gene. Unmatched junction bases numbered 11, after V lost 1 base and J lost 3 bases. This CDR3 has 17 amino acids. In DNA, the CDR3 is TGTGCCAGCAGCTTAGATACCTCACAGGGGCCAGACTATGGCTACACCTTC. Protein: CASSLDTSQGPDYGYTF. The complete variable domain, with remaining parts taken from reference TRBV7-2 and TRBJ1-2, reads GAGVSQSPSNKVTEKGKDVELRCDPISGHTALYWYRQSLGQGLEFLIYFQGNSAPDKSGLPSDRFSAERTGGSVSTLTIQRTQQEDSAVYLCASSLDTSQGPDYGYTFGSGTRLTVV.

This sequence joins TRBV18 and TRBJ1-1, with 9 nucleotides matching TRBD1. Germline assignment: CDR1 KGHSH and CDR2 LQKENI. The length of the CDR3 is 17 residues. With 5 bases clipped from V and 0 bases from J, the junction kept 10 bases outside the gene matches. DNA of the CDR3: TGTGCCAGCTCAACGGAGGACAGGGGTTCTTTGAACACTGAAGCTTTCTTT. It codes for CASSTEDRGSLNTEAFF.

The chain recombines TRBV5-1 with TRBJ1-2; 7 positions match TRBD1. Germline V CDR1 and CDR2: SGHRS, YFSETQ. This CDR3 is built from 16 residues. Trimming took 0 bases from V and 4 from J; bases not matched to a gene: 9. The CDR3 loop is CASSLGDSINSYGYTF. As DNA, the CDR3 is TGCGCCAGCAGCTTGGGGGACAGTATAAATTCCTATGGCTACACCTTC.

This clone was counted once. This rearrangement joins TRBV28 to TRBJ1-2; D is unclear. Germline-derived CDR1 and CDR2 are MDHEN and SYDVKM. V was shortened by 6 bases and J by 4 bases, with 9 bases between the two germline ends. The CDR3 is 12 amino acids. Here the CDR3 reads CASRTGSYGYTF. The CDR3 coding sequence is TGTGCCAGCAGAACGGGGTCCTATGGCTACACCTTC.

The rearrangement uses TRBV5-1 and TRBJ1-1, with 8 bases that match TRBD1. Germline trimming cut 6 bases from V and 3 bases from J; bases unmatched to any gene: 10. CDR1 is SGHRS and CDR2 is YFSETQ in the germline V gene. The CDR3 covers 15 residues. Here the CDR3 DNA reads TGCGCCAGCAAAGTCGGACAGGGTGGTTACACTGAAGCTTTCTTT. Translated: CASKVGQGGYTEAFF.

J is TRBJ2-7 and V is TRBV14; possibly TRBD1 for D (6 bases). The CDR3 contains 15 residues. V was pared by 5 bases and J by 1 base, with 15 bases between. Germline loops: CDR1 SGHDN, CDR2 FVKESK. In DNA, the CDR3 is TGTGCCAGCAGCGACGGACAGCCCGCTTCCTACGAGCAGTACTTC. Its translation is CASSDGQPASYEQYF.

The V and J genes are TRBV18 and TRBJ1-1; D may be TRBD1 (6 bases). The length of the CDR3 is 14 residues. Germline V lookup: CDR1 KGHSH, CDR2 LQKENI. V was pared by 2 bases and J by 0 bases, with 7 bases between. In DNA, the CDR3 is TGTGCCAGCTCACCAACAGGGCTGAACACTGAAGCTTTCTTT. This sequence encodes CASSPTGLNTEAFF.

The count of this clone is one. The same CDR3 arises from other DNA sequences in this sample as well. This rearrangement joins TRBV10-3 to TRBJ2-7; 9 nucleotides line up with TRBD1. Germline trimming cut 6 bases from V and 0 bases from J; bases unmatched to any gene: 3. There are 14 residues in the CDR3. Germline-derived CDR1 and CDR2 are ENHRY and SYGVKD. The CDR3 DNA is TGTGCCATCAGAGGACAGGGGAGCTCCTACGAGCAGTACTTC. This codes for CAIRGQGSSYEQYF.

The chain couples TRBV29-1 to TRBJ2-5; D might be TRBD2 (6 bases). The length of the CDR3 is 17 residues. Germline CDR1 is SQVTM and CDR2 is ANQGSEA. V was trimmed by 0 bases and J by 3 bases, leaving 20 bases between them. The CDR3, as DNA: TGCAGCGTTGAAGATTTGGACTACCGCACCTCAGAAGAGACCCAGTACTTC. It is translated as CSVEDLDYRTSEETQYF. Supplemented by reference TRBV29-1 and TRBJ2-5, the full variable domain reads SAVISQKPSRDICQRGTSLTIQCQVDSQVTMMFWYRQQPGQSLTLIATANQGSEATYESGFVIDKFPISRPNLTFSTLTVSNMSPEDSSIYLCSVEDLDYRTSEETQYFGPGTRLLVL.

The chain links TRBV6-5 to TRBJ1-3; 8 bases agree with TRBD1. The germline CDR1 and CDR2 sequences are MNHEY and SVGAGI. The CDR3 length is 14 residues. V shed 4 bases and J 7 bases; nucleotides not matched to a gene: 6. The CDR3 spells CASSSRTGTNTIYF. CDR3 nucleotide sequence: TGTGCCAGCAGTTCCCGGACAGGGACCAACACCATATATTTT.

CDR3 nucleotides: TGCAGCGTTGGTGGGACAGGGGGTACAAGCTCCTACGAGCAGTACTTC. It encodes CSVGGTGGTSSYEQYF. The rearrangement links TRBV29-1 to TRBJ2-7; TRBD1 agrees at 11 bases. Trimming cost V 4 bases and J 0 bases; bases outside gene matches: 8. This CDR3 has 16 amino acids. Germline CDR1 is SQVTM and CDR2 is ANQGSEA.

The chain joins TRBV28 to TRBJ2-3, with 7 nucleotides matching TRBD2. The junction had 7 bases not matched to a gene; V was cut back by 3 bases and J by 7 bases. The CDR3 totals 14 residues. Germline V gene data show CDR1 as MDHEN and CDR2 as SYDVKM. The CDR3 sequence: CASSFGGSVYTQYF. The CDR3 nucleotides are TGTGCCAGCAGTTTTGGCGGGAGTGTGTATACGCAGTATTTT.

The genes are TRBV5-6 and TRBJ2-5; D might be TRBD2 (5 bases). Between the trimmed V and J ends, which lost 2 bases and 2 bases, there was a span of 7 bases. There are 13 residues in the CDR3. Germline CDR1 and CDR2: SGHDT and YYEEEE. DNA for the CDR3: TGTGCCAGCAGCTTCGGACTGCAAGAGACCCAGTACTTC. Encoded protein: CASSFGLQETQYF.

This clone was counted only a few times. The chain couples TRBV6-5 to TRBJ1-5; maybe TRBD1 (6 bases). This CDR3 contains 16 residues. Germline V gene sequence: CDR1 MNHEY, CDR2 SVGAGI. The V end lost 4 bases, the J end lost 5 bases, and 18 bases lay between the germline ends. The CDR3 here is CASSSLDSRGYQPQHF. CDR3 coding DNA: TGTGCCAGCAGTTCACTGGACAGCCGGGGTTATCAGCCCCAGCATTTT.

The chain recombines TRBV6-6 with TRBJ1-5, with 9 positions matching TRBD1. V lost 6 bases to trimming and J lost 5 bases; unmatched junction nucleotides: 8. Germline-derived CDR1 and CDR2 are MNHNY and SVGAGI (reference sequence). The CDR3 has 15 residues. The CDR3 sequence: CASRPTGGADQPQHF. The CDR3 DNA follows: TGTGCCAGCAGGCCAACAGGGGGCGCAGATCAGCCCCAGCATTTT.

The genes are TRBV12-3 or TRBV12-4 and TRBJ2-1, with a weak D call TRBD2 (5 bases). V lost 7 bases to trimming and J lost 7 bases, with 14 bases between them. The CDR3 covers 13 residues. The CDR3 DNA follows: TGTGCCAGCACCGGGGTGAGAAGGAATGAGCAGTTCTTC. Translation gives CASTGVRRNEQFF.

This chain links TRBV2 with TRBJ2-4; 15 nucleotides match TRBD2. V gave up 8 bases and J gave up 1 base; unmatched junction bases: 0. Germline values: CDR1 SNHLY, CDR2 FYNNEI. The CDR3 runs 15 residues. In DNA form, the CDR3 reads TGTGCCAGCGGGACTAGCGGGGGGGCCAAAAACATTCAGTACTTC. It specifies CASGTSGGAKNIQYF. Based on the CDR3 plus reference TRBV2 and TRBJ2-4, the full variable domain is EPEVTQTPSHQVTQMGQEVILRCVPISNHLYFYWYRQILGQKVEFLVSFYNNEISEKSEIFDDQFSVERPDGSNFTLKIRSTKLEDSAMYFCASGTSGGAKNIQYFGAGTRLSVL.